This T cell receptor (beta chain) was found in a study of identifying expanded T cells in peripheral blood. Remarks on this clone: Antigen specificity is unknown.

Sequencing used immunoSEQ multiplex PCR; TCRdb keeps in-frame clones, though not all of them. The sample includes about 90,000 clones, more than 75% seen only once; the top ten take around 5.6%. During the collection period, no donor immune events like infections were recorded. Points from the study as a whole: Clone count variance between roughly 2-week samples rose with total template count. About 1.2 clones differed between technical replicates, versus around 15 and 19 over time.

The sample taken for sequencing was blood. The clonotype originates from a person between 18 and 69 years old in good health.

The CDR3 is CAWSVPSFFGGRETQYF. In DNA, the CDR3 is TGTGCCTGGAGTGTACCTTCCTTTTTTGGGGGGAGGGAGACCCAGTACTTC. The genes are TRBV30 and TRBJ2-5, with D possibly matching TRBD2 (6 bases). The CDR3 has 17 residues. CDR1 and CDR2 (germline): GTSNPN, SVGIG (reference sequence). V was trimmed by 0 bases and J by 5 bases, leaving 22 bases between them. The whole variable domain, remainder taken from reference TRBV30 and TRBJ2-5, is SQTIHQWPATLVQPVGSPLSLECTVEGTSNPNLYWYRQAAGRGLQLLFYSVGIGQISSEVPQNLSASRPQDRQFILSSKKLLLSDSGFYLCAWSVPSFFGGRETQYFGPGTRLLVL.